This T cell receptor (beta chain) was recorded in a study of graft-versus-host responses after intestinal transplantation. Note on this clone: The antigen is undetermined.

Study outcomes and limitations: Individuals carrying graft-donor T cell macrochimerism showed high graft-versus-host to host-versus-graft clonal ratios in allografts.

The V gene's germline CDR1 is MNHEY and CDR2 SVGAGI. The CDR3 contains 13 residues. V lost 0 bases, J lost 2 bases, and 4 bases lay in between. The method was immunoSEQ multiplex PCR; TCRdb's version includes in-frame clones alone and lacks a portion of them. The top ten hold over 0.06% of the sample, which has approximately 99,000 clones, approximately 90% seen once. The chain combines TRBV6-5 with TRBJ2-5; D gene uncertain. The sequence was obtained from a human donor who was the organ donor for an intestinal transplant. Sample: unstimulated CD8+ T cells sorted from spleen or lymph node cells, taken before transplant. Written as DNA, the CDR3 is TGTGCCAGCAGTTACTCCAGTCAAGAGACCCAGTACTTC. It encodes CASSYSSQETQYF.